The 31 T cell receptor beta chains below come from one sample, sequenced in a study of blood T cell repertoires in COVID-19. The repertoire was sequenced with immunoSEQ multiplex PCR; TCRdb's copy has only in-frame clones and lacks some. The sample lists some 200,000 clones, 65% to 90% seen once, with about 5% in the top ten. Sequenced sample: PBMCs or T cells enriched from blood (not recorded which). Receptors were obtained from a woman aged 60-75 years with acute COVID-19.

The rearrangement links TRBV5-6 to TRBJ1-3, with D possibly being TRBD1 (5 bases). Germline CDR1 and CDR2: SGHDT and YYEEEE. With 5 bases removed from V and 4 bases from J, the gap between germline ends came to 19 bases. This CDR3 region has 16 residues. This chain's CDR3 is CASSSMEGRLGNTIYF. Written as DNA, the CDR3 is TGTGCCAGCAGTTCGATGGAGGGGCGGTTGGGAAACACCATATATTTT.

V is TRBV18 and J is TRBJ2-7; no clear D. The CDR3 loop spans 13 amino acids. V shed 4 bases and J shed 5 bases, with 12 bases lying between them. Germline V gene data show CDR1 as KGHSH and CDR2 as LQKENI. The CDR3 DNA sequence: TGTGCCAGCTCACAGAGGCGACCACACGAGCAGTACGTC. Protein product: CASSQRRPHEQYV.

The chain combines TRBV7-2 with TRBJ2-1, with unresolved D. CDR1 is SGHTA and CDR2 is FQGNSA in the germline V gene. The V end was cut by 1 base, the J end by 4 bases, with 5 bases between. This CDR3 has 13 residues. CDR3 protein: CASSLGRYNEQFF. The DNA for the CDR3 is TGTGCCAGCAGCTTAGGCAGGTACAATGAGCAGTTCTTC. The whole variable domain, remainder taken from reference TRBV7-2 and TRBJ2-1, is GAGVSQSPSNKVTEKGKDVELRCDPISGHTALYWYRQSLGQGLEFLIYFQGNSAPDKSGLPSDRFSAERTGGSVSTLTIQRTQQEDSAVYLCASSLGRYNEQFFGPGTRLTVL.

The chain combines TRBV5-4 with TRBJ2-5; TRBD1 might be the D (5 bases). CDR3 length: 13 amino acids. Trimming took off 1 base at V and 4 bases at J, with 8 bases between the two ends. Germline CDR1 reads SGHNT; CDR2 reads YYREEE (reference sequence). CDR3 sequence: CASSLKGRETQYF. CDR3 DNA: TGTGCCAGCAGCTTGAAGGGGCGAGAGACCCAGTACTTC. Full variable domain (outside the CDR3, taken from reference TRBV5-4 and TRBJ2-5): ETGVTQSPTHLIKTRGQQVTLRCSSQSGHNTVSWYQQALGQGPQFIFQYYREEENGRGNFPPRFSGLQFPNYSSELNVNALELDDSALYLCASSLKGRETQYFGPGTRLLVL.

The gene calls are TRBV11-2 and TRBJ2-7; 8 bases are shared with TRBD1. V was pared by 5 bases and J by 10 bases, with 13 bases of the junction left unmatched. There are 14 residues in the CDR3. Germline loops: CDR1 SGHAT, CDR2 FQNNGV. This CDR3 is CASSTQNPRGRQYV. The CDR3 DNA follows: TGTGCCAGCAGCACCCAGAACCCCAGGGGGCGTCAGTACGTC.

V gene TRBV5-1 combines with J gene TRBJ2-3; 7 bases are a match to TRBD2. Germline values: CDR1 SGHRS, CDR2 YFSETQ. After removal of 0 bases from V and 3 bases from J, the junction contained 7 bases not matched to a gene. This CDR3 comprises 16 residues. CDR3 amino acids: CASSLEGGRGTDTQYF. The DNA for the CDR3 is TGCGCCAGCAGCTTGGAGGGCGGGAGAGGAACAGATACGCAGTATTTT.

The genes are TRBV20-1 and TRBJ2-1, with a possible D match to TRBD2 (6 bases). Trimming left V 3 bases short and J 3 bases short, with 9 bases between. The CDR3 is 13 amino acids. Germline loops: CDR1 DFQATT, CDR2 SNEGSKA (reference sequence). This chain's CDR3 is CSASTGVYNEQFF. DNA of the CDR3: TGCAGTGCTAGTACGGGAGTCTACAATGAGCAGTTCTTC.

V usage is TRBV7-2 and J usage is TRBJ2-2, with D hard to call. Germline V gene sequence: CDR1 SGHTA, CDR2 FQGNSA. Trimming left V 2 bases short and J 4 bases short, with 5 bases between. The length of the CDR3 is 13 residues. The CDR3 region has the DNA TGTGCCAGCAGCTTAAGCGCCACCGGGGAGCTGTTTTTT. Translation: CASSLSATGELFF.

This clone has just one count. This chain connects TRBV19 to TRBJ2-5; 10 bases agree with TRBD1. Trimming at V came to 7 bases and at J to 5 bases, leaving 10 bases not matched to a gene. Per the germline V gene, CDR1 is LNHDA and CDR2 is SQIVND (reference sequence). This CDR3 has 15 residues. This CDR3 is CASNRQGAVSETQYF. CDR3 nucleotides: TGTGCCAGTAACCGACAGGGGGCAGTAAGTGAGACCCAGTACTTC. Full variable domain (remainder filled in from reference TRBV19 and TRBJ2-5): DGGITQSPKYLFRKEGQNVTLSCEQNLNHDAMYWYRQDPGQGLRLIYYSQIVNDFQKGDIAEGYSVSREKKESFPLTVTSAQKNPTAFYLCASNRQGAVSETQYFGPGTRLLVL.

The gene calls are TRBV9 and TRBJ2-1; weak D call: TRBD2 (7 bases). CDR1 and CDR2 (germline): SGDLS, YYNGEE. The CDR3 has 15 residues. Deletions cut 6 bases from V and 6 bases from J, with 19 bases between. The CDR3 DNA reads TGTGCCAGCACCCAGACGGGGGGCCGTTCCAATGAGCAGTTCTTC. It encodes CASTQTGGRSNEQFF.

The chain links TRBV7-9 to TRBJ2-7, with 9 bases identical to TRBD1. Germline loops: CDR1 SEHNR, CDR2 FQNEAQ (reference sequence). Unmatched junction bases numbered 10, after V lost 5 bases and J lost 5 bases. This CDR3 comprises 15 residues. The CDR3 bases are TGTGCCAGCAGCCGGCGGGACAGGGAAAACGACGAGCAGTACTTC. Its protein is CASSRRDRENDEQYF.

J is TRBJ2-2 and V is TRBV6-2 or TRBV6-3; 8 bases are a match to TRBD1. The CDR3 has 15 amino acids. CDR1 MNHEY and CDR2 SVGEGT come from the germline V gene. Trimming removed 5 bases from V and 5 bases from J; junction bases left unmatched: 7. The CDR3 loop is CASSLWTGRTGELFF. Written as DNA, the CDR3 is TGTGCCAGCAGTCTTTGGACAGGGAGGACCGGGGAGCTGTTTTTT.

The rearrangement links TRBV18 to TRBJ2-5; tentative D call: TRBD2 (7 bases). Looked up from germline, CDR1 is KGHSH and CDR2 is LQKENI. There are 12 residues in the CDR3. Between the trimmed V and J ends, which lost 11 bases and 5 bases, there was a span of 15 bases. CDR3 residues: CAAGAARETQYF. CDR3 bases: TGTGCCGCGGGGGCCGCGAGGGAGACCCAGTACTTC.

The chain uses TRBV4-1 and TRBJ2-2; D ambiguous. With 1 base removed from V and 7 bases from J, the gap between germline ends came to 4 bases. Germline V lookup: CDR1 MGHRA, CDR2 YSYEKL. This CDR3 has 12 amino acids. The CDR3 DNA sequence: TGCGCCAGCAGCCAAGTATTCGGGGAGCTGTTTTTT. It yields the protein CASSQVFGELFF.

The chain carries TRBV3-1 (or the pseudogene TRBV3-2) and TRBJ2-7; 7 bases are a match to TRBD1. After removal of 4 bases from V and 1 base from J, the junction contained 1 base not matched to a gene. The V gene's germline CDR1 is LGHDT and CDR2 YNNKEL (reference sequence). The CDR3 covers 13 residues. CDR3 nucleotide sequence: TGTGCCAGCAGCCTGACAGGGTCCTACGAGCAGTACGTC. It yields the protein CASSLTGSYEQYV.

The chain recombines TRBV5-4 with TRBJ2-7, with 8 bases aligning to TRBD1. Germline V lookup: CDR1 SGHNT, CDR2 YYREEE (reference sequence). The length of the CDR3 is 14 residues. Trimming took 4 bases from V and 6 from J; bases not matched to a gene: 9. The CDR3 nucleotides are TGTGCCAGCAGCAAGGGACAGGAGTTCGTCGAGCAGTACTTC. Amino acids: CASSKGQEFVEQYF.

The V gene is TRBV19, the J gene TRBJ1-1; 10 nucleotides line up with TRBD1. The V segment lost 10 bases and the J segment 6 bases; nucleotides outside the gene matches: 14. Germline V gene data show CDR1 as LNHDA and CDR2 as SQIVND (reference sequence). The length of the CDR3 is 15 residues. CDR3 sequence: CATWDPGQGTPEAFF. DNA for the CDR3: TGTGCCACCTGGGATCCGGGACAGGGGACCCCTGAAGCTTTCTTT.

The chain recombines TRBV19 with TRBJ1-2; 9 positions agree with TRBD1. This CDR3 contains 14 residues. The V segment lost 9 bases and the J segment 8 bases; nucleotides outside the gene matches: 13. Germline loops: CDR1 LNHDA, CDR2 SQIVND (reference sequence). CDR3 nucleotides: TGTGCCAGCGATGACGGGACAGGGTGGTTAGGCTACACCTTC. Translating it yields CASDDGTGWLGYTF.

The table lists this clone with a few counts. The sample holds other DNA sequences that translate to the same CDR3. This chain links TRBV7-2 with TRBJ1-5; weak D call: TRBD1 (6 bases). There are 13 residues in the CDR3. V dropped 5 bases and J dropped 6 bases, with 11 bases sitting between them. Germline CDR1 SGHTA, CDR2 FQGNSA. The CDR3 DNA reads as TGTGCCAGCAGCGCCGACAGGTCTCAGCCCCAGCATTTT. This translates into CASSADRSQPQHF.

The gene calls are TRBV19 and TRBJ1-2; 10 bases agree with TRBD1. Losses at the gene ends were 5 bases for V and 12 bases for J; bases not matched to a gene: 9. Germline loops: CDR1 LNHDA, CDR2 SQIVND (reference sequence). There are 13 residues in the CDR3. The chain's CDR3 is CASSLLGQGYNTF. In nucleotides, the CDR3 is TGTGCCAGTAGTCTGTTGGGACAGGGGTATAACACCTTC.

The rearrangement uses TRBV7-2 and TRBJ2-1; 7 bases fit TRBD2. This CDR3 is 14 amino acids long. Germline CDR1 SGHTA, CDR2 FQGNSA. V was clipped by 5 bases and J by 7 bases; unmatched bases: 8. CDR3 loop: CASSPPSGKNEQFF. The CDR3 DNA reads TGTGCCAGCAGCCCCCCGAGCGGGAAGAATGAGCAGTTCTTC. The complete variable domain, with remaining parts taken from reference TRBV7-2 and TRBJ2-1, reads GAGVSQSPSNKVTEKGKDVELRCDPISGHTALYWYRQSLGQGLEFLIYFQGNSAPDKSGLPSDRFSAERTGGSVSTLTIQRTQQEDSAVYLCASSPPSGKNEQFFGPGTRLTVL.

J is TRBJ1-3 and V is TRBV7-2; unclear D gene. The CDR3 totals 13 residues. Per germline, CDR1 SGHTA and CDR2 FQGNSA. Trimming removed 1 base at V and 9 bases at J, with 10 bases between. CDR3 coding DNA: TGTGCCAGCAGCTTAGGCGTAGATCGCACCATATATTTT. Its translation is CASSLGVDRTIYF.

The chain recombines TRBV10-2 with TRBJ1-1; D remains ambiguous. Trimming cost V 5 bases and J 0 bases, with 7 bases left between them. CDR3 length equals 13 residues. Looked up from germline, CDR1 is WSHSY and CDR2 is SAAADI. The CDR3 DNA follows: TGCGCCAGCAGTCTGAGAATGAACACTGAAGCTTTCTTT. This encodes CASSLRMNTEAFF.

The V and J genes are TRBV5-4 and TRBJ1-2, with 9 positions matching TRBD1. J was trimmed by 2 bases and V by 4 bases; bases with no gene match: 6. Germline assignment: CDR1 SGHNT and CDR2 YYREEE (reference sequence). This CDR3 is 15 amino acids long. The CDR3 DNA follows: TGTGCCAGCAGCCCAAGGGACAGGGCCAACTATGGCTACACCTTC. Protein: CASSPRDRANYGYTF. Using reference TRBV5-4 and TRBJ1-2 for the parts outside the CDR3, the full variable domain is ETGVTQSPTHLIKTRGQQVTLRCSSQSGHNTVSWYQQALGQGPQFIFQYYREEENGRGNFPPRFSGLQFPNYSSELNVNALELDDSALYLCASSPRDRANYGYTFGSGTRLTVV.

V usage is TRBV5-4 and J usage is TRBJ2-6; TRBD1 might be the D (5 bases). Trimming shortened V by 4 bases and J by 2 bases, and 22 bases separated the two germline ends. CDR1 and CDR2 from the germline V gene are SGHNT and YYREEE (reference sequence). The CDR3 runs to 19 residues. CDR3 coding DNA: TGTGCCAGCAGCCCTCTCTTTGGACACGGTCAAACTGGGGCCAACGTCCTGACTTTC. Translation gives CASSPLFGHGQTGANVLTF.

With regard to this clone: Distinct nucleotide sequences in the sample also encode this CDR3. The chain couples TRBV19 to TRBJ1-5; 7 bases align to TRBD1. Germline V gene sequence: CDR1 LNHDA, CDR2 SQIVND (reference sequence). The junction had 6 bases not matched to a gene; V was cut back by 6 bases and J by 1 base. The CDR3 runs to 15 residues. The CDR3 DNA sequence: TGTGCCAGTAGGCGGACAGGCGACAGCAATCAGCCCCAGCATTTT. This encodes CASRRTGDSNQPQHF.

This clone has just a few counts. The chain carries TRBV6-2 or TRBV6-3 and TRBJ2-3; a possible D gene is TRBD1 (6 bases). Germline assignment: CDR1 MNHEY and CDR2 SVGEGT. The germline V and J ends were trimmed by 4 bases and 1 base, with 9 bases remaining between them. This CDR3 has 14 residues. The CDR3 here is CASSSRQGTDTQYF. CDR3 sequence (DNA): TGTGCCAGCAGTTCCCGACAGGGCACAGATACGCAGTATTTT.

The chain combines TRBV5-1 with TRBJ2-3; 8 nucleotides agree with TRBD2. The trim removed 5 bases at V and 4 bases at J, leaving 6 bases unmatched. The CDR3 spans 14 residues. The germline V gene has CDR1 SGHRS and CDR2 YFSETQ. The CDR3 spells CASRPGGGSDTQYF. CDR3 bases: TGCGCCAGCAGACCGGGAGGGGGGTCAGATACGCAGTATTTT.

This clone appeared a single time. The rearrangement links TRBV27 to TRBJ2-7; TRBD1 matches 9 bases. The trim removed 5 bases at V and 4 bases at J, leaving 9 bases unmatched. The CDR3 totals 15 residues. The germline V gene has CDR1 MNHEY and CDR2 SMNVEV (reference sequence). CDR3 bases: TGTGCCAGCAGTACCGGGACAGGGCGCTTATACGAGCAGTACTTC. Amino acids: CASSTGTGRLYEQYF.

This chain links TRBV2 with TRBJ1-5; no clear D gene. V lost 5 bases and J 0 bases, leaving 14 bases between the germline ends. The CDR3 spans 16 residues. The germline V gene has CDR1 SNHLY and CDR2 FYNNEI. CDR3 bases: TGTGCCAGCAGTTTAAACCTGAGAAATAGCAATCAGCCCCAGCATTTT. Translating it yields CASSLNLRNSNQPQHF.

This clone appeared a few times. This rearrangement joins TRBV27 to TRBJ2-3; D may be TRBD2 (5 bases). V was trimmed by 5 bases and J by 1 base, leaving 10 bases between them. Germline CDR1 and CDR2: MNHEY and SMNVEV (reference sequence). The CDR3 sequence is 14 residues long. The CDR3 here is CASSLGLRTDTQYF. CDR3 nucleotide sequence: TGTGCCAGCAGTCTAGGACTGCGCACAGATACGCAGTATTTT.